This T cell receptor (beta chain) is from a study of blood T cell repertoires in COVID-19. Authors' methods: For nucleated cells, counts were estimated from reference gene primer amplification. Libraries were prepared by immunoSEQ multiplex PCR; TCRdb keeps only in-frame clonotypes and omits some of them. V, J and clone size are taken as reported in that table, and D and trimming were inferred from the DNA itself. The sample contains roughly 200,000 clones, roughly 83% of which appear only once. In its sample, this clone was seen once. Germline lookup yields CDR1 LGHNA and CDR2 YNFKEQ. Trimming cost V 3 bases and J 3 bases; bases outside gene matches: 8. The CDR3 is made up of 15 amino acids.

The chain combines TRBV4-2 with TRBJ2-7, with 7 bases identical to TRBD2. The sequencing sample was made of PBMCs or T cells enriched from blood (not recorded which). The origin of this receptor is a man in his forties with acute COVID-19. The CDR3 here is CASSHNREAGYEQYF. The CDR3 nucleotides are TGTGCCAGCAGCCATAACCGGGAGGCCGGCTACGAGCAGTACTTC.